Presented here are 5 T cell receptor beta chains from one specimen sequenced in a study of early T cells in non-severe SARS-CoV-2 infection. TCRdb analysed the 5' RACE reads with MiXCR anew, one entry per CDR3 protein. The top ten clones hold over 5% of a sample with around 28,000 distinct CDR3 sequences, roughly 5.7% of them seen once. Source material: whole blood. These receptors all stem from an adult who was a healthcare worker with PCR-confirmed SARS-CoV-2 infection or an uninfected control (not recorded which).

This clonotype was observed at least ten times. The J gene is TRBJ1-1, the V gene TRBV28, with D hard to call. CDR3 length: 14 residues. Germline V gene lookup returns CDR1 MDHEN and CDR2 SYDVKM. V was trimmed by 2 bases and J by 3 bases, leaving 10 bases between them. The CDR3 protein is CASSLGQIYTEAFF. CDR3 nucleotides: TGTGCCAGCAGTTTAGGGCAGATCTACACTGAAGCTTTCTTT.

V and J are TRBV28 and TRBJ2-3, with 7 bases aligning to TRBD2. The CDR3 runs to 15 residues. Germline trimming cut 7 bases from V and 5 bases from J; bases unmatched to any gene: 12. CDR1 is MDHEN and CDR2 is SYDVKM in the germline V gene. In nucleotides, the CDR3 is TGTGCCAGCACGTCCTCGGCGGGAGCGAAAGATACGCAGTATTTT. Translation: CASTSSAGAKDTQYF.

The chain joins TRBV12-3 or TRBV12-4 to TRBJ2-7; 11 nucleotides match TRBD2. V lost 8 bases to trimming and J lost 5 bases; unmatched junction nucleotides: 8. The CDR3 runs 14 residues. In DNA form, the CDR3 reads TGTGCCAGCGTATATAGCGGGAGGGCCGACGAGCAGTACTTC. It is translated as CASVYSGRADEQYF.

This clonotype was picked up a small number of times. The chain has TRBV24-1 and TRBJ2-3, with 11 bases fitting TRBD2. V dropped 0 bases and J dropped 3; count of bases not matched to a gene: 1. Germline CDR1 is KGHDR and CDR2 is SFDVKD. The CDR3 totals 16 residues. CDR3 amino acids: CATSDLSSGRTDTQYF. In DNA form, the CDR3 reads TGTGCCACCAGTGATTTGTCTAGCGGGAGGACAGATACGCAGTATTTT.

By frequency in the sample, this clonotype is medium-sized. The V and J genes are TRBV12-3 or TRBV12-4 and TRBJ1-1; D is undetermined. CDR3 size: 13 residues. V was clipped by 6 bases and J by 8 bases, with 16 bases between them. The CDR3 spells CASSFGPPAEAFF. In nucleotides, the CDR3 is TGTGCCAGCAGCTTCGGACCCCCCGCGGAAGCTTTCTTT.